These 30 T cell receptor beta chains were all obtained from the same sample, sequenced in a study of shared clonotypes between healthy human individuals. The assay was immunoSEQ multiplex PCR, and TCRdb's table has in-frame clones only and misses some. This repertoire shows under 2,500,000 clones, approximately 94% found once; its top ten account for 0.13%. Sequencing was done on a sample of naive CD4+ T cells sorted from blood. The subset denotes: CD45RA+ positively selected. The receptor set was obtained from a man aged 18-30 years in good health.

The chain couples TRBV4-1 to TRBJ2-7; weak D call: TRBD2 (5 bases). CDR3 length: 13 amino acids. V was cut by 4 bases and J by 2 bases, with 9 bases left in between. Germline CDR1 MGHRA, CDR2 YSYEKL. Here the CDR3 reads CASSPGTPYEQYF. CDR3 DNA sequence: TGCGCCAGCAGCCCGGGAACGCCCTACGAGCAGTACTTC.

As for this clone: This specimen includes other DNA sequences encoding the same CDR3. The chain carries TRBV28 and TRBJ2-2, with 7 bases aligning to TRBD1. J lost 0 bases, V lost 5 bases, and 3 bases had no gene match. CDR1 is MDHEN and CDR2 is SYDVKM in the germline V gene. This CDR3 has 15 amino acids. In DNA form, the CDR3 reads TGTGCCAGCAGTCCCGGGACAGCGAACACCGGGGAGCTGTTTTTT. Translation gives CASSPGTANTGELFF.

This rearrangement joins TRBV4-3 to TRBJ2-1; D is possibly TRBD2 (6 bases). The CDR3 consists of 14 residues. Between the trimmed V and J ends, which lost 5 bases and 0 bases, there was a span of 8 bases. Germline lookup yields CDR1 LGHNA and CDR2 YSLEER. The CDR3 here is CASSLAVSYNEQFF. In DNA form, the CDR3 reads TGCGCCAGCAGCTTAGCGGTCTCCTACAATGAGCAGTTCTTC.

The chain employs TRBV7-9 and TRBJ1-2; D ambiguous. The CDR3 sequence is 16 residues long. CDR1 is SEHNR and CDR2 is FQNEAQ in the germline V gene (reference sequence). V shed 4 bases and J shed 1 base, with 16 bases lying between them. This chain's CDR3 is CASSSGWQSLNYGYTF. The CDR3 DNA reads as TGTGCCAGCAGCTCGGGGTGGCAGAGCCTTAACTATGGCTACACCTTC.

The rearrangement uses TRBV19 and TRBJ2-1, with D uncertain. Germline V lookup: CDR1 LNHDA, CDR2 SQIVND (reference sequence). V was trimmed by 2 bases and J by 3 bases, leaving 8 bases between them. The CDR3 is 14 amino acids. For the CDR3, the DNA is TGTGCCAGTAGTATATGGAACAACTACAATGAGCAGTTCTTC. This codes for CASSIWNNYNEQFF.

In the case of this clone: Other DNA sequences in the sample encode the same CDR3. The V gene is TRBV6-5, the J gene TRBJ1-3; 7 positions match TRBD1. V shed 6 bases and J 2 bases; nucleotides not matched to a gene: 4. The length of the CDR3 is 14 residues. Germline lookup yields CDR1 MNHEY and CDR2 SVGAGI. CDR3 amino acids: CASSSGTAGNTIYF. The CDR3 region has the DNA TGTGCCAGCAGCTCAGGGACAGCTGGAAACACCATATATTTT.

The chain recombines TRBV10-3 with TRBJ2-7; maybe TRBD2 (6 bases). V was pared by 11 bases and J by 4 bases, with 12 bases between. The germline gives CDR1 ENHRY, CDR2 SYGVKD. The CDR3 is 11 amino acids. The CDR3 DNA follows: TGTGCCTCCGGGACTCCATACGAGCAGTACTTC. This codes for CASGTPYEQYF.

This clone was recorded only once. One junction end does not reproduce the germline sequence, and a read error may be involved. V gene TRBV18 combines with J gene TRBJ2-1, with 8 nucleotides matching TRBD2. The CDR3 has 12 amino acids. Germline CDR1 reads KGHSH; CDR2 reads LQKENI. As DNA, the CDR3 is TGTGCCAGCTCACCATCTCAGCGGGAGCCGTTCTTC. Its translation is CASSPSQREPFF. Full variable domain (missing parts from reference TRBV18 and TRBJ2-1): NAGVMQNPRHLVRRRGQEARLRCSPMKGHSHVYWYRQLPEEGLKFMVYLQKENIIDESGMPKERFSAEFPKEGPSILRIQQVVRGDSAAYFCASSPSQREPFFGPGTRLTVL.

The CDR3 loop is CASTQGGNTEAFF. CDR3 DNA sequence: TGCGCCAGCACCCAGGGAGGGAACACTGAAGCTTTCTTT. The chain combines TRBV10-1 with TRBJ1-1; a possible D gene is TRBD1 (5 bases). With 7 bases removed from V and 1 base from J, the gap between germline ends came to 10 bases. Germline V lookup: CDR1 WNHNN, CDR2 SYGVQD (reference sequence). The CDR3 sequence is 13 residues long.

The chain recombines TRBV27 with TRBJ2-7, with D possibly TRBD2 on 5 matching bases. V was cut by 6 bases and J by 0 bases, with 18 bases left in between. Germline V gene data show CDR1 as MNHEY and CDR2 as SMNVEV (reference sequence). The CDR3 runs to 16 residues. This CDR3 is CASSFTLERSSYEQYF. In DNA, the CDR3 is TGTGCCAGCAGCTTTACTCTGGAGCGGTCCTCCTACGAGCAGTACTTC.

The rearrangement joins TRBV28 to TRBJ1-2; perhaps TRBD1 as D (6 bases). CDR1 and CDR2 from the germline V gene are MDHEN and SYDVKM. The CDR3 covers 14 residues. The germline V and J ends were trimmed by 3 bases and 8 bases, with 16 bases remaining between them. The CDR3: CASSFIYRERGYTF. The DNA of the CDR3 is TGTGCCAGCAGTTTTATCTACAGGGAGAGAGGCTACACCTTC.

This clone was recorded only once. This sample includes further DNA sequences coding for the same CDR3. The chain uses TRBV5-1 and TRBJ2-3; D is undetermined. The length of the CDR3 is 14 residues. Germline V lookup: CDR1 SGHRS, CDR2 YFSETQ. The germline V and J ends were trimmed by 5 bases and 1 base, with 11 bases remaining between them. CDR3 loop: CASRTTSGTDTQYF. CDR3 nucleotides: TGCGCCAGCAGAACGACAAGCGGCACAGATACGCAGTATTTT.

Of note for this clone: The same CDR3 arises from other DNA sequences in this sample as well. The rearrangement links TRBV6-5 to TRBJ1-5; a possible D gene is TRBD1 (6 bases). This CDR3 is built from 13 residues. Germline V CDR1 and CDR2: MNHEY, SVGAGI. Trimming shortened V by 6 bases and J by 4 bases, and 10 bases separated the two germline ends. DNA of the CDR3: TGTGCCAGCAGACGACAGGAAAATCAGCCCCAGCATTTT. It codes for CASRRQENQPQHF.

Comments on this clone: Other DNA variants within this sample encode the same CDR3. The chain employs TRBV5-1 and TRBJ1-1; D not certain. CDR3 size: 12 residues. Trimming cost V 5 bases and J 1 base, with 6 bases left between them. CDR1 and CDR2 (germline): SGHRS, YFSETQ. CDR3 residues: CASSRGNTEAFF. The CDR3 bases are TGCGCCAGCAGTCGAGGGAACACTGAAGCTTTCTTT.

Points on this clone: The sample holds other DNA sequences that translate to the same CDR3. The chain has TRBV5-1 and TRBJ1-2; maybe TRBD1 (5 bases). There are 13 residues in the CDR3. The V end lost 4 bases, the J end lost 4 bases, and 11 bases lay between the germline ends. Germline V gene lookup returns CDR1 SGHRS and CDR2 YFSETQ. Written as DNA, the CDR3 is TGCGCCAGCAGCCCAGAGGGGTCCTATGGCTACACCTTC. It codes for CASSPEGSYGYTF.

V is TRBV2 and J is TRBJ2-1, with D possibly called TRBD1 or TRBD2 (5 bases each). Trimming removed 7 bases from V and 4 bases from J, with 8 bases in between. CDR1 and CDR2 (germline): SNHLY, FYNNEI. CDR3 length: 12 residues. The DNA of the CDR3 is TGTGCCAGCATCTGGGGGTACAATGAGCAGTTCTTC. Its translation: CASIWGYNEQFF.

The rearrangement links TRBV29-1 to TRBJ1-2; D unclear. The CDR3 is 10 amino acids. Trimming stripped 7 bases from V and 8 bases from J, with 11 bases between. Germline V CDR1 and CDR2: SQVTM, ANQGSEA. The CDR3 region has the DNA TGCAGCGCCCTAGCGAGCGGCTACACCTTC. Protein product: CSALASGYTF.

This clone came up once. The chain links TRBV7-8 to TRBJ2-5, with TRBD2 identical over 7 bases. The CDR3 length is 13 residues. V gave up 3 bases and J gave up 10 bases; unmatched junction bases: 8. Germline-derived CDR1 and CDR2 are SGHVS and FQNEAQ. The CDR3 DNA is TGTGCCAGCAGCTTTAGGACTAGGTGGGACCAGTACTTC. Encoded protein: CASSFRTRWDQYF. Drawing the rest from reference TRBV7-8 and TRBJ2-5, the complete variable domain is GAGVSQSPRYKVAKRGQDVALRCDPISGHVSLFWYQQALGQGPEFLTYFQNEAQLDKSGLPSDRFFAERPEGSVSTLKIQRTQQEDSAVYLCASSFRTRWDQYFGPGTRLLVL.

This clone was observed a handful of times. This chain joins TRBV2 and TRBJ1-6; weak D call: TRBD1 (5 bases). Trimming removed 7 bases at V and 6 bases at J, with 10 bases between. Germline V gives CDR1 SNHLY, CDR2 FYNNEI. CDR3 length: 13 residues. This CDR3 reads CASNGAGNSPLHF. For the CDR3, the DNA is TGTGCCAGCAATGGGGCAGGTAATTCACCCCTCCACTTT.

V usage is TRBV9 and J usage is TRBJ2-5, with D hard to call. This CDR3 region has 12 residues. The germline V gene has CDR1 SGDLS and CDR2 YYNGEE. Trimming took 0 bases from V and 7 from J, leaving 7 bases between them. The CDR3 protein is CASSVDVGTQYF. CDR3 in DNA: TGTGCCAGCAGCGTAGATGTGGGGACCCAGTACTTC.

The J gene is TRBJ1-6, the V gene TRBV30, with 7 bases matching TRBD1. CDR1 is GTSNPN and CDR2 is SVGIG in the germline V gene (reference sequence). CDR3 length: 14 residues. Germline trimming cut 4 bases from V and 9 bases from J; bases unmatched to any gene: 9. The chain's CDR3 is CAWKPTGASSPLHF. CDR3 DNA sequence: TGTGCCTGGAAACCCACAGGGGCATCTTCACCCCTCCACTTT.

Concerning this clone itself: Within the sample, other DNA sequences also encode this same CDR3. The chain links TRBV5-6 to TRBJ2-3; maybe TRBD1 (6 bases). CDR1 is SGHDT and CDR2 is YYEEEE in the germline V gene. The CDR3 sequence is 13 residues long. Trimming stripped 3 bases from V and 3 bases from J, with 8 bases between. CDR3 DNA sequence: TGTGCCAGCAGCTCCACAGGGACAGATACGCAGTATTTT. Translating it yields CASSSTGTDTQYF. The whole variable domain, remainder taken from reference TRBV5-6 and TRBJ2-3, is DAGVTQSPTHLIKTRGQQVTLRCSPKSGHDTVSWYQQALGQGPQFIFQYYEEEERQRGNFPDRFSGHQFPNYSSELNVNALLLGDSALYLCASSSTGTDTQYFGPGTRLTVL.

This clone was found once. The chain uses TRBV29-1 and TRBJ2-3; D may be TRBD2 (6 bases). The CDR3 has 14 residues. V dropped 0 bases and J dropped 2 bases, with 9 bases sitting between them. The germline V gene encodes CDR1 SQVTM and CDR2 ANQGSEA. Written as DNA, the CDR3 is TGCAGCGTTGAAGATGCGGGACCCACAGATACGCAGTATTTT. It specifies CSVEDAGPTDTQYF.

The genes are TRBV7-9 and TRBJ2-7, with unresolved D. The CDR3 is 14 amino acids. V lost 5 bases and J lost 7, with 18 bases in between. Germline V lookup: CDR1 SEHNR, CDR2 FQNEAQ (reference sequence). In DNA, the CDR3 is TGTGCCAGCAGCCGACCCGGACGGTTAGATGAGCAGTACTTC. It is translated as CASSRPGRLDEQYF.

V is TRBV30 and J is TRBJ1-2; D is undetermined. The CDR3 is made up of 14 amino acids. Trimming removed 2 bases from V and 2 bases from J, with 12 bases in between. Germline V gene data show CDR1 as GTSNPN and CDR2 as SVGIG (reference sequence). The CDR3 DNA reads TGTGCCTGGAGTTCTACCTGGGTAAACTATGGCTACACCTTC. Amino acids: CAWSSTWVNYGYTF. Complete variable domain (other parts from reference TRBV30 and TRBJ1-2): SQTIHQWPATLVQPVGSPLSLECTVEGTSNPNLYWYRQAAGRGLQLLFYSVGIGQISSEVPQNLSASRPQDRQFILSSKKLLLSDSGFYLCAWSSTWVNYGYTFGSGTRLTVV.

This clone occurred once. The J gene is TRBJ2-7, the V gene TRBV30, with D maybe TRBD1 (5 bases). CDR1 and CDR2 (germline): GTSNPN, SVGIG (reference sequence). This CDR3 has 16 amino acids. Between the trimmed V and J ends, which lost 2 bases and 2 bases, there was a span of 19 bases. As DNA, the CDR3 is TGTGCCTGGAGTTTACTGAGACAGCCGACCACCTACGAGCAGTACTTC. It translates to CAWSLLRQPTTYEQYF.

This clone was recorded only once. The chain carries TRBV19 and TRBJ1-5, with no clear D. V was clipped by 6 bases and J by 0 bases, with 9 bases between them. This CDR3 has 14 amino acids. The germline V gene has CDR1 LNHDA and CDR2 SQIVND (reference sequence). Written as DNA, the CDR3 is TGTGCCAGTAGGGGCAGGTATAGCAATCAGCCCCAGCATTTT. Translation gives CASRGRYSNQPQHF.

On this clone: The sample has other DNA sequences that encode this CDR3 too. The J gene is TRBJ1-1, the V gene TRBV5-1; D uncertain. The CDR3 length is 15 residues. V lost 0 bases to trimming and J lost 0 bases, with 9 bases between them. In germline, CDR1 is SGHRS, CDR2 YFSETQ. The CDR3 region is CASSLDPGVNTEAFF. CDR3 nucleotides: TGCGCCAGCAGCTTGGATCCGGGAGTGAACACTGAAGCTTTCTTT.

V and J are TRBV11-3 and TRBJ2-2; D possibly matches TRBD1 or TRBD2 (6 bases each). Germline assignment: CDR1 SGHNT and CDR2 YENEEA. The CDR3 sequence is 13 residues long. V lost 5 bases and J lost 7, with 11 bases in between. DNA of the CDR3: TGTGCCAGCAGCGTACAGGGAGGCGGGGAGCTGTTTTTT. Amino acids: CASSVQGGGELFF.

This clone appeared a single time. CDR3 in amino acids: CASSLEAGRLFF. The CDR3 region has the DNA TGTGCCAGCAGCTTGGAAGCTGGTAGGCTGTTTTTT. V and J are TRBV5-6 and TRBJ1-4; D is ambiguous. Looked up from germline, CDR1 is SGHDT and CDR2 is YYEEEE. This CDR3 is 12 amino acids long. V was shortened by 0 bases and J by 14 bases, with 11 bases between the two germline ends.